This T cell receptor (beta chain) derives from a study of T cell repertoires in cytomegalovirus infection. TCRdb redid the calling of the reads with MiXCR, one entry per CDR3 protein. The sample lists nearly 650,000 distinct CDR3 sequences; roughly a quarter were seen once. Germline loops: CDR1 SEHNR, CDR2 FQNEAQ (reference sequence). This CDR3 contains 14 residues. The ends lost 5 bases at V and 5 bases at J; junction bases unmatched: 7. The specimen sequenced was CD8+ T cells from PBMCs. The J gene is TRBJ2-7, the V gene TRBV7-9, with 9 positions matching TRBD1. The TCR originated in a human donor in good health (CMV status not recorded). Some clones in this sample may be carry-over from other donors' samples. The CDR3 bases are TGTGCCAGCAGCAACGGACAGGGGTTCGACGAGCAGTACTTC. It translates to CASSNGQGFDEQYF.